The entry below gives a single TCR beta chain sequence along with its context. Its antigen is as yet unknown. Some clones are missing from TCRdb's copy, which holds only in-frame ones; the method was immunoSEQ multiplex PCR. The sample lists around 160,000 clones, under 95% occurring once. This CDR3 comprises 15 residues. The germline V gene has CDR1 LNHDA and CDR2 SQIVND (reference sequence). V lost 6 bases to trimming and J lost 3 bases; unmatched junction nucleotides: 4. These data belong to a study of T cell responses to AZD1222 COVID-19 vaccine. The wider study: Second-dose groups at about 4 or about 12 weeks were pooled.

General study results and limits: In the spike-specific TCR repertoire, nearly half reportedly target unmutated variant regions.

Sequenced here: peripheral blood, sampled on day 0 of AZD1222 vaccination. The TCR originated in an adult in good health. This rearrangement joins TRBV19 to TRBJ2-4, with TRBD1 identical over 11 bases. The CDR3 spells CASSGQGAIKNIQYF. The DNA of the CDR3 is TGTGCCAGTAGCGGACAGGGGGCCATCAAAAACATTCAGTACTTC.